This record concerns one T cell receptor (beta chain) sequence. Its antigen remains unknown. The same CDR3 is also encoded by other DNA sequences in this sample. These data belong to a study of beta chain features in type 1 diabetes. Study results and limitations: Researchers report that Type 1 diabetes patients had moderately but significantly shorter TCRB CDR3s across all four CD4+ subsets.

Expressed TCRB transcripts were sequenced, since all the RNA that had been isolated was reverse transcribed. Some clones are missing from TCRdb's copy, which holds only in-frame ones; the method was immunoSEQ multiplex PCR. In the table there are about 640,000 clones, roughly 12% of which are singletons. The CDR3 has 14 amino acids. The trim removed 2 bases at V and 4 bases at J, leaving 0 bases unmatched. CDR1 is MNHEY, CDR2 SVGAGI, per germline. The clonotype comes from a man aged 25 to 40 with type 1 diabetes. Sequenced material: naive CD4+ T cells from blood. The chain carries TRBV6-5 and TRBJ1-5, with TRBD1 matching 9 bases. The DNA for the CDR3 is TGTGCCAGCAGTTACGGGACAGGGAATCAGCCCCAGCATTTT. As protein: CASSYGTGNQPQHF.